One and the same sample provided the 26 T cell receptor beta chains below, sequenced in a study of T cells in Graves' hyperthyroidism and ophthalmopathy. Amplification of TCR beta CDR3 regions was performed using RNA transcripts as template. An initial round of RT-PCR targeting the TCR CDR3 relied on the HTBI primer set. TCRdb itself ran the multiplex PCR reads through MiXCR, one entry per CDR3 protein. The sample lists approximately 600,000 distinct CDR3 sequences, less than 25% occurring once. Sequencing input: blood. Receptors were obtained from a man aged 25-45 years with Graves' ophthalmopathy.

This clonotype has at least ten counts. The chain recombines TRBV7-8 with TRBJ2-1, with D unresolved. This CDR3 comprises 13 residues. Per the germline V gene, CDR1 is SGHVS and CDR2 is FQNEAQ. Trimming took off 1 base at V and 2 bases at J, with 3 bases between the two ends. The CDR3 sequence: CASSLETYNEQFF. CDR3 in DNA: TGTGCCAGCAGCTTAGAGACCTACAATGAGCAGTTCTTC.

This chain uses TRBV19 with TRBJ1-2, with a possible D match to TRBD1 (5 bases). The CDR3 is 13 residues long. The V end lost 9 bases, the J end lost 4 bases, and 15 bases lay between the germline ends. Per germline, CDR1 LNHDA and CDR2 SQIVND (reference sequence). The CDR3 is CASLPRGTYGYTF. CDR3 sequence (DNA): TGTGCCAGCCTCCCGCGGGGGACCTATGGCTACACCTTC.

This clonotype was picked up a small number of times. The chain is built from TRBV27 and TRBJ2-7, with D perhaps matching TRBD2 (6 bases). Germline V CDR1 and CDR2: MNHEY, SMNVEV (reference sequence). The CDR3 is 10 amino acids. With 7 bases removed from V and 7 bases from J, the gap between germline ends came to 8 bases. The CDR3 bases are TGTGCCAGCACCGGGGGTGAGCAGTACTTC. This codes for CASTGGEQYF.

The chain employs TRBV28 and TRBJ2-3; a possible D gene is TRBD2 (5 bases). The CDR3 sequence is 16 residues long. Trimming left V 5 bases short and J 2 bases short, with 17 bases between. Germline V gives CDR1 MDHEN, CDR2 SYDVKM. CDR3 protein: CASSRPPADYTDTQYF. The CDR3 DNA sequence: TGTGCCAGCAGTCGCCCCCCAGCGGATTACACAGATACGCAGTATTTT.

This clonotype came up many times. The J gene is TRBJ2-1, the V gene TRBV29-1, with 7 bases fitting TRBD1. The ends lost 3 bases at V and 7 bases at J; junction bases unmatched: 3. The CDR3 contains 12 residues. Per germline, CDR1 SQVTM and CDR2 ANQGSEA. The CDR3 DNA sequence: TGCAGCGTTGAGAGGGGGCGAAATGAGCAGTTCTTC. Encoded protein: CSVERGRNEQFF.

The V and J genes are TRBV20-1 and TRBJ2-7, with TRBD1 as a possible D gene (5 bases). The V gene's germline CDR1 is DFQATT and CDR2 SNEGSKA (reference sequence). The V and J ends lost 0 bases and 3 bases respectively, with 6 bases between them. The CDR3 extends over 12 amino acids. CDR3 nucleotide sequence: TGCAGTGCTAGAGAAGGGGTCTACGAGCAGTACTTC. This sequence encodes CSAREGVYEQYF.

The chain carries TRBV20-1 and TRBJ2-5; TRBD1 agrees at 11 bases. In germline, CDR1 is DFQATT, CDR2 SNEGSKA (reference sequence). This CDR3 comprises 13 residues. The junction had 1 base not matched to a gene; V was cut back by 3 bases and J by 4 bases. The CDR3 sequence is CSARGTGGETQYF. The CDR3 DNA sequence: TGCAGTGCTAGGGGGACAGGGGGAGAGACCCAGTACTTC.

This clonotype was found many times. The rearrangement joins TRBV2 to TRBJ2-3; D remains unclear. This CDR3 contains 14 residues. Germline V gives CDR1 SNHLY, CDR2 FYNNEI. V shed 5 bases and J shed 6 bases, with 15 bases lying between them. The CDR3 protein is CASSSRSDLDTQYF. In DNA, the CDR3 is TGTGCCAGCAGTTCCAGATCCGACCTGGATACGCAGTATTTT.

The CDR3 sequence is CAPGGRDIQYF. The DNA for the CDR3 is TGTGCCCCAGGAGGGCGAGACATTCAGTACTTC. This rearrangement joins TRBV2 to TRBJ2-4; maybe TRBD2 (6 bases). Germline CDR1 SNHLY, CDR2 FYNNEI. V shed 11 bases and J shed 8 bases, with 13 bases lying between them. The CDR3 has 11 amino acids.

The genes are TRBV28 and TRBJ2-1; no reliable D call. Trimming removed 10 bases at V and 11 bases at J, with 21 bases between. CDR1 is MDHEN, CDR2 SYDVKM, per germline. The CDR3 totals 13 residues. The CDR3 spells CATLSLSSDKQFF. In DNA form, the CDR3 reads TGTGCCACCCTCAGTTTATCCAGCGACAAGCAGTTCTTC.

This clonotype turned up a few times. The genes are TRBV9 and TRBJ1-4; TRBD1 agrees at 8 bases. Trimming at V came to 2 bases and at J to 5 bases, leaving 14 bases not matched to a gene. The CDR3 length is 18 residues. Germline CDR1 is SGDLS and CDR2 is YYNGEE. The CDR3 nucleotides read TGTGCCAGCAGCGTTGACCCTTTTTTAGACAGGGGAAATGAAAAACTGTTTTTT. It codes for CASSVDPFLDRGNEKLFF.

In regard to this clonotype: The junction does not match germline at one end; this may be a read error. The chain has TRBV24-1 and TRBJ2-7; 10 positions agree with TRBD1. The germline gives CDR1 KGHDR, CDR2 SFDVKD. This CDR3 is built from 16 residues. This CDR3 is CATNDFVPDRGYEQYF. The CDR3 DNA is TGTGCCACCAATGATTTCGTGCCGGACAGGGGGTACGAGCAGTACTTC.

This clonotype was seen at least ten times. The V gene is TRBV12-3 or TRBV12-4, the J gene TRBJ1-2, with D perhaps TRBD1 (5 bases). This CDR3 has 13 residues. V was trimmed by 3 bases and J by 8 bases, leaving 13 bases between them. For the CDR3, the DNA is TGTGCCAGCAGTTTGGACACCGGAGGAGGCTACACCTTC. Amino acid sequence: CASSLDTGGGYTF.

This clonotype has ten or more counts. The J gene is TRBJ2-1, the V gene TRBV9; D is perhaps TRBD1 or TRBD2 (5 bases each). The CDR3 covers 14 residues. The germline V and J ends were trimmed by 0 bases and 6 bases, with 10 bases remaining between them. Germline V gives CDR1 SGDLS, CDR2 YYNGEE. CDR3 loop: CASSVVPGTNEQFF. The CDR3 DNA sequence: TGTGCCAGCAGCGTAGTCCCCGGGACCAATGAGCAGTTCTTC.

In its sample, this clonotype was seen a few times. The chain joins TRBV7-3 to TRBJ2-7; 10 nucleotides agree with TRBD2. The CDR3 has 15 amino acids. Germline loops: CDR1 SGHTA, CDR2 FQGTGA. With 5 bases clipped from V and 7 bases from J, the junction kept 11 bases outside the gene matches. The CDR3 protein is CASSQTGTSGNEQYF. CDR3 in DNA: TGTGCCAGCAGCCAGACAGGAACTAGCGGGAATGAGCAGTACTTC.

This clonotype was recorded at least ten times. J is TRBJ2-5 and V is TRBV28; 9 nucleotides align to TRBD1. Unmatched junction bases numbered 4, after V lost 3 bases and J lost 5 bases. The CDR3 spans 14 residues. The germline gives CDR1 MDHEN, CDR2 SYDVKM. The CDR3 reads CASSFTTGGETQYF. Here the CDR3 DNA reads TGTGCCAGCAGTTTTACCACAGGGGGCGAGACCCAGTACTTC.

This clonotype was recorded at least ten times. The chain employs TRBV10-3 and TRBJ1-1; 8 nucleotides align to TRBD1. CDR1 is ENHRY and CDR2 is SYGVKD in the germline V gene. J gave up 0 bases and V 10 bases, and 4 bases lay outside the gene matches. This CDR3 contains 13 residues. CDR3 loop: CATGTGMNTEAFF. Written as DNA, the CDR3 is TGTGCCACCGGGACAGGAATGAACACTGAAGCTTTCTTT.

In regard to this clonotype: Germline and junction disagree at one end, which may indicate a read error. This chain connects TRBV28 to TRBJ2-7; maybe TRBD2 (6 bases). Germline-derived CDR1 and CDR2 are MDHEN and SYDVKM. CDR3 length: 15 residues. CDR3 sequence (DNA): TGTGCCGGCAGCCCAGCGGGCCTTGCCCCCTACGAGCAGTACTTC. This encodes CAGSPAGLAPYEQYF.

The chain links TRBV6-6 to TRBJ1-4, with D possibly being TRBD1 (5 bases). Germline CDR1 is MNHNY and CDR2 is SVGAGI (reference sequence). The CDR3 loop spans 17 amino acids. V was cut by 0 bases and J by 3 bases, with 14 bases left in between. The CDR3 loop is CASSYSWRGGSNEKLFF. The CDR3 DNA sequence: TGTGCCAGCAGTTACTCGTGGAGGGGAGGTTCTAATGAAAAACTGTTTTTT.

The V call is TRBV20-1, the J call TRBJ2-7; D ambiguous. Per germline, CDR1 DFQATT and CDR2 SNEGSKA (reference sequence). The CDR3 runs 14 residues. V was cut by 3 bases and J by 5 bases, with 17 bases left in between. CDR3 coding DNA: TGCAGTGCTAGCCCTTCAGCCTTGGGAAACGAGCAGTACTTC. This encodes CSASPSALGNEQYF.

The sample holds many counts of this clonotype. This chain connects TRBV5-8 to TRBJ2-3; TRBD1 agrees at 7 bases. This CDR3 contains 15 residues. CDR1 SGHTS and CDR2 YDEGEE come from the germline V gene. J was trimmed by 2 bases and V by 4 bases; bases with no gene match: 7. The CDR3 nucleotides are TGTGCCAGCAGCATGGGGACAGCCCCCACAGATACGCAGTATTTT. It yields the protein CASSMGTAPTDTQYF.

This clonotype was seen more than once but under ten times. The chain carries TRBV20-1 and TRBJ2-7; D perhaps matches TRBD1 (5 bases). The CDR3 runs 15 residues. The germline gives CDR1 DFQATT, CDR2 SNEGSKA (reference sequence). Trimming removed 0 bases at V and 5 bases at J, with 17 bases between. CDR3 sequence reads: CSARDRFQGLNEQYF. Here the CDR3 DNA reads TGCAGTGCTAGAGATCGGTTCCAGGGTCTTAACGAGCAGTACTTC.

This clonotype was counted only a few times. V usage is TRBV19 and J usage is TRBJ2-7; D uncertain. Germline lookup yields CDR1 LNHDA and CDR2 SQIVND (reference sequence). This CDR3 comprises 13 residues. The V gene lost 6 bases and the J gene lost 7 bases, with 16 bases spanning the gap. CDR3 DNA: TGTGCCAGTAGCGAACCTCGATTGAGGGAGCAGTACTTC. Protein sequence: CASSEPRLREQYF.

The chain is built from TRBV6-1 and TRBJ2-7; D is ambiguous. Trimming shortened V by 3 bases and J by 2 bases, and 11 bases separated the two germline ends. Germline CDR1 MNHNS, CDR2 SASEGT. This CDR3 region has 14 residues. The CDR3 loop is CASSDLGPPYEQYF. The CDR3 coding sequence is TGTGCCAGCAGTGACCTCGGACCCCCCTACGAGCAGTACTTC.

This clonotype was seen more than once but under ten times. This chain joins TRBV25-1 and TRBJ2-1; D perhaps matches TRBD2 (6 bases). V was shortened by 2 bases and J by 4 bases, with 12 bases between the two germline ends. The CDR3 runs to 15 residues. CDR1 is MGHDK, CDR2 SYGVNS, per germline. The CDR3 DNA follows: TGTGCCAGCAGTGAAACGGGAGCGATTTACAATGAGCAGTTCTTC. Amino acid sequence: CASSETGAIYNEQFF.

Ten or more counts support this clonotype. The chain uses TRBV3-1 and TRBJ2-7, with D hard to call. The CDR3 has 12 residues. CDR1 and CDR2 (germline): LGHDT, YNNKEL (reference sequence). With 1 base removed from V and 2 bases from J, the gap between germline ends came to 3 bases. CDR3 region: CASSQAAYEQYF. In DNA, the CDR3 is TGTGCCAGCAGCCAAGCAGCCTACGAGCAGTACTTC.